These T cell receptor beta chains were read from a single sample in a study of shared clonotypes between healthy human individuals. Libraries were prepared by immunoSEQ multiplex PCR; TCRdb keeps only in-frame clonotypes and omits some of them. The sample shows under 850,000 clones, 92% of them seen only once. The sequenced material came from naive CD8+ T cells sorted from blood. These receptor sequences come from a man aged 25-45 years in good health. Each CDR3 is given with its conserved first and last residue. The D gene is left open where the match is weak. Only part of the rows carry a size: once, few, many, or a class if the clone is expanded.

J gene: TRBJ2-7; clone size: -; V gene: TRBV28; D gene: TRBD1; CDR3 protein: CASIPDRVGEQYF; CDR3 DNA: TGTGCCAGCATCCCGGACAGGGTGGGAGAGCAGTACTTC
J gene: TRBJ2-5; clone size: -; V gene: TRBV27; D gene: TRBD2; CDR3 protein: CASSNFGGVYQETQYF; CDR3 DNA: TGTGCCAGCAGCAACTTCGGGGGGGTCTACCAAGAGACCCAGTACTTC
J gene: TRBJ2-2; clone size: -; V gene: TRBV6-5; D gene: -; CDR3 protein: CASSVGGPGTGELFF; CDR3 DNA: TGTGCCAGCAGTGTCGGGGGGCCCGGCACCGGGGAGCTGTTTTTT
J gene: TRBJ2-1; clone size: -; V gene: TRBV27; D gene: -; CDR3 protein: CASSLPGTSWDEQFF; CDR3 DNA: TGTGCCAGCAGTTTGCCCGGGACAAGCTGGGATGAGCAGTTCTTC
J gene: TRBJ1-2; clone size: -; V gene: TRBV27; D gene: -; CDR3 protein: CASTPSQGSRRYGYTF; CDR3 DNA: TGTGCCAGCACCCCCTCACAGGGATCTAGGCGCTATGGCTACACCTTC
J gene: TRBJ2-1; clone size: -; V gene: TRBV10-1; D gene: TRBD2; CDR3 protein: CASSAGTSGSRSYNEQFF; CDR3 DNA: TGCGCCAGCAGCGCCGGGACTAGCGGGAGTCGGAGCTACAATGAGCAGTTCTTC
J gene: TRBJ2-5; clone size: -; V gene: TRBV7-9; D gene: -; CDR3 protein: CASSLIQGGQETQYF; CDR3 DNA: TGTGCCAGCAGCTTAATACAGGGAGGGCAAGAGACCCAGTACTTC
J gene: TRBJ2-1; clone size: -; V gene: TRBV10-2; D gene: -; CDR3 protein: CASSDIRKSPYNEQFF; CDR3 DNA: TGCGCCAGCAGTGATATTCGGAAAAGCCCATACAATGAGCAGTTCTTC
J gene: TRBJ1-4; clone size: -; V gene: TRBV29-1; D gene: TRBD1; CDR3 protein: CSVGTGGEKLFF; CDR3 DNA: TGCAGCGTCGGTACAGGGGGCGAAAAACTGTTTTTT
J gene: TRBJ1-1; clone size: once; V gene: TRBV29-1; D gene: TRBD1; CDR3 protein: CSETGQGAEAFF; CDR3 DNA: TGCAGCGAGACCGGACAGGGTGCTGAAGCTTTCTTT
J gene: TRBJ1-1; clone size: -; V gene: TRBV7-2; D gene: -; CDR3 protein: CASSLDWRNTEAFF; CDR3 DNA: TGTGCCAGCAGCTTAGACTGGAGGAACACTGAAGCTTTCTTT
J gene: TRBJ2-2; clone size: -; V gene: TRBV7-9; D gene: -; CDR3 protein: CASSPILGSANTGELFF; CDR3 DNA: TGTGCCAGCAGTCCGATCCTGGGATCCGCGAACACCGGGGAGCTGTTTTTT
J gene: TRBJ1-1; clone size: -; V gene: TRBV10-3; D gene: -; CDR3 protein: CAISEGHSNTEAFF; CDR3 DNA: TGTGCCATCAGTGAGGGGCACTCGAACACTGAAGCTTTCTTT
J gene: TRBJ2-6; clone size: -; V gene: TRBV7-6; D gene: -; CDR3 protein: CASSSRDSQSGANVLTF; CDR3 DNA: TGTGCCAGCAGCTCCCGGGACTCTCAGTCGGGGGCCAACGTCCTGACTTTC
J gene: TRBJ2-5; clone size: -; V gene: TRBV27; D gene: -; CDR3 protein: CASSQVGTKETQYF; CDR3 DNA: TGTGCCAGCAGCCAGGTGGGGACCAAGGAGACCCAGTACTTC
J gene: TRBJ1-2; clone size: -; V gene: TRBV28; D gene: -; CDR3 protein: CASSFSSHGGYTF; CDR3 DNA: TGTGCCAGCAGTTTCTCGAGTCATGGTGGCTACACCTTC
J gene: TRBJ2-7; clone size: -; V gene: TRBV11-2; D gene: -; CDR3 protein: CASSSIARTIKDYEQYF; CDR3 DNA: TGTGCCAGCAGCTCTATAGCCCGGACTATTAAAGACTACGAGCAGTACTTC
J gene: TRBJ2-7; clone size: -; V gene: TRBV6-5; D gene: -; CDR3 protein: CASSRNPGLSYEQYF; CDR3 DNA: TGTGCCAGCAGCCGTAATCCGGGCTTATCCTACGAGCAGTACTTC
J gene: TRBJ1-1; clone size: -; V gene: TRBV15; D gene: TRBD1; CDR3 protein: CATRIDRGLGTEAFF; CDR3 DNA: TGTGCCACCAGGATAGACAGGGGGTTGGGCACTGAAGCTTTCTTT
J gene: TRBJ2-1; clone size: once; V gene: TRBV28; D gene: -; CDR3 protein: CASSLSSLDEQFF; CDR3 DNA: TGTGCCAGCAGTTTATCGTCCTTGGATGAGCAGTTCTTC
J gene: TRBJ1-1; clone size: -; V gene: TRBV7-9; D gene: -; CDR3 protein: CASSLGGGAEAFF; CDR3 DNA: TGTGCCAGCAGTTTAGGGGGAGGCGCTGAAGCTTTCTTT
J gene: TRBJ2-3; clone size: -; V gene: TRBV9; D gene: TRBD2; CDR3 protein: CASSVFAGGPSDTQYF; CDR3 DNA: TGTGCCAGCAGCGTATTTGCGGGAGGGCCATCAGATACGCAGTATTTT
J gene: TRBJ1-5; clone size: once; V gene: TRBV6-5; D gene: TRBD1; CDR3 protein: CASSWGTGVNQPQHF; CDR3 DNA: TGTGCCAGCAGTTGGGGGACAGGGGTCAATCAGCCCCAGCATTTT
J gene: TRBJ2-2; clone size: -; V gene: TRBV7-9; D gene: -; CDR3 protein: CASSSGTSGHTGELFF; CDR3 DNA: TGTGCCAGCAGCTCAGGGACGTCAGGGCACACCGGGGAGCTGTTTTTT
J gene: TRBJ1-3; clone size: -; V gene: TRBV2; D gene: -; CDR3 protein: CASSGKQGSVF; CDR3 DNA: TGTGCCAGCAGTGGGAAGCAGGGTTCTGTATTT
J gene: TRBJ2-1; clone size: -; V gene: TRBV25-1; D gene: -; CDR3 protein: CASGLNEQFF; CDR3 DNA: TGTGCCAGCGGACTCAATGAGCAGTTCTTC
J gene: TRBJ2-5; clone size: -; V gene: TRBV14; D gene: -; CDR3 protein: CASSHNPQETQYF; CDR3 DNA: TGTGCCAGCAGCCACAACCCTCAAGAGACCCAGTACTTC
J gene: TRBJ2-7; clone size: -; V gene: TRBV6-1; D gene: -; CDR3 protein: CASAHGSYEQYF; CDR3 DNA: TGTGCCAGCGCTCACGGCTCCTACGAGCAGTACTTC
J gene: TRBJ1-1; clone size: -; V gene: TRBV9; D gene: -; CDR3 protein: CASSEGSGGIMNTEAFF; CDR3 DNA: TGTGCCAGCAGTGAGGGGTCAGGAGGGATTATGAACACTGAAGCTTTCTTT
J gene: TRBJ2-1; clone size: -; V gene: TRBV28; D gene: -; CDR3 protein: CASSSSAGYNEQFF; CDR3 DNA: TGTGCCAGCAGTTCCTCCGCGGGGTACAATGAGCAGTTCTTC
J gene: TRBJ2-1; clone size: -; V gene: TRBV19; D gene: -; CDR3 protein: CASSMNSLRYNEQFF; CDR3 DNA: TGTGCCAGTAGTATGAATAGCCTGAGATACAATGAGCAGTTCTTC
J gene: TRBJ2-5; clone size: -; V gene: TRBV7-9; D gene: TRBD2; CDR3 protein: CASSVSGSRDLETQYF; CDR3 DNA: TGTGCCAGCAGCGTGAGCGGGAGTCGGGATTTGGAGACCCAGTACTTC
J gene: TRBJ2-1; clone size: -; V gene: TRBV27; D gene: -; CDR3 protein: CASSEGGFDSYNEQFF; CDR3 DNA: TGTGCCAGCAGCGAGGGGGGGTTTGACTCCTACAATGAGCAGTTCTTC
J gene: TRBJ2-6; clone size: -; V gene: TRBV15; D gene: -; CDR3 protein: CATSLTSGANVLTF; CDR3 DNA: TGTGCCACCTCTTTGACGTCTGGGGCCAACGTCCTGACTTTC
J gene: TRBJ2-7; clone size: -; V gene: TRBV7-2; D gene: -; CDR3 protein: CASSYTGTNSYEQYF; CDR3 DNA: TGTGCCAGCAGCTATACCGGGACAAACTCCTACGAGCAGTACTTC
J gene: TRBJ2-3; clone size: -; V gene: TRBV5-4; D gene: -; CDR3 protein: CAGAAGTDTQYF; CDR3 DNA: TGTGCCGGAGCGGCGGGCACAGATACGCAGTATTTT
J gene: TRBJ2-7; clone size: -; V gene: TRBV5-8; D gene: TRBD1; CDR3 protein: CASSSGTGGWNEQYF; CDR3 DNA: TGTGCCAGCAGCTCCGGGACAGGGGGTTGGAACGAGCAGTACTTC
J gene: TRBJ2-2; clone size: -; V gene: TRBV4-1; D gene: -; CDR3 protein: CASSHPGTVAGELFF; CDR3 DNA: TGCGCCAGCAGCCATCCCGGGACCGTCGCCGGGGAGCTGTTTTTT
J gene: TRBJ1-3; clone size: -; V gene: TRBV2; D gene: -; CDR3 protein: CASSEALMLSGNTIYF; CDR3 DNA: TGTGCCAGCAGTGAAGCCCTAATGCTCTCTGGAAACACCATATATTTT
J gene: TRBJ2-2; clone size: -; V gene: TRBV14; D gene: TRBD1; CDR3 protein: CASSLHRDSPLWSTGELFF; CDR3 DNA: TGTGCCAGCAGCCTTCACCGGGACAGCCCCCTGTGGAGCACCGGGGAGCTGTTTTTT
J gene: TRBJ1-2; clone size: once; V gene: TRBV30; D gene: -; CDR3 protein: CAWSESHVGYGYTF; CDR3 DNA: TGTGCCTGGAGTGAGTCCCATGTGGGTTATGGCTACACCTTC